This T cell receptor beta chain was captured in a study of blood T cell repertoires in COVID-19. About the study: Sample material is recorded as cDNA or gDNA derived from T cells, B-cell-depleted T cells, or PBMCs.

Sequencing used immunoSEQ multiplex PCR; TCRdb keeps in-frame clones, though not all of them. Found here are around 370,000 clones, around nine tenths of them singletons; the top ten hold 1.2%. The TCR comes from a woman aged 18-35 years who had recovered from COVID-19. Source material: PBMCs or T cells enriched from blood (not recorded which).

The DNA of the CDR3 is TGTGCCAGCAGCTTAGAGACAAATGAAAAACTGTTTTTT. This codes for CASSLETNEKLFF. The chain uses TRBV11-2 and TRBJ1-4; no reliable D call. Germline assignment: CDR1 SGHAT and CDR2 FQNNGV. The length of the CDR3 is 13 residues. V was shortened by 0 bases and J by 5 bases, with 4 bases between the two germline ends.